A selection of T cell receptor beta chains follows, all from one sample in a study of a mutant IDH1 vaccine in newly diagnosed glioma. The assay was immunoSEQ multiplex PCR, and TCRdb's table has in-frame clones only and misses some. The sample yields 65,000 to 85,000 clones, around 86% seen once. For these receptors, no antigen is known. The specimen comprised PBMCs, sampled from a glioma patient whose treatment included an IDH1 peptide vaccine. The source is a man aged 25 to 40 with glioma. Each CDR3 is given with its conserved first and last residue. The D gene is left open where the match is weak. Clone size is given for some rows only: seen once, a few or many times, or a class if the clone is expanded.

J: TRBJ1-6; V: TRBV28; size: once; D: NA; DNA: TGTGCCAGCAGTTCCCCGTCAGGGGCGCTTAATTCACCCCTCCACTTT; CDR3: CASSSPSGALNSPLHF
J: TRBJ2-5; V: TRBV4-1; size: once; D: TRBD2; DNA: TGCGCCAGCAGCCAGGGACTAGCGGGACCGTGGACCCAGTACTTC; CDR3: CASSQGLAGPWTQYF
J: TRBJ1-2; V: TRBV10-3; size: NA; D: NA; DNA: TGTGCCATCAGCCTTTCAGGGGCAAACTATGGCTACACCTTC; CDR3: CAISLSGANYGYTF
J: TRBJ2-3; V: TRBV5-1; size: NA; D: TRBD1; DNA: TGCGCCAGCAGCTTGAGGGACAGCATCACAGATACGCAGTATTTT; CDR3: CASSLRDSITDTQYF
J: TRBJ1-4; V: TRBV19; size: NA; D: NA; DNA: TGTGCCAGCAATTCGGGTGGTGTAGTGACTAATGAAAAACTGTTTTTT; CDR3: CASNSGGVVTNEKLFF
J: TRBJ2-1; V: TRBV15; size: NA; D: NA; DNA: TGTGCCACCAGCGACAGGAAGGGCCTCGCTAATGAGCAGTTCTTC; CDR3: CATSDRKGLANEQFF
J: TRBJ2-5; V: TRBV18; size: NA; D: TRBD1; DNA: TGTGCCAGCTCCCCCAGCGGACAGGGGGTCGGAGAGACCCAGTACTTC; CDR3: CASSPSGQGVGETQYF
J: TRBJ2-1; V: TRBV6-5; size: NA; D: NA; DNA: TGTGCCAGCAGTTACGGTGGTTCCGAAAACAATGAGCAGTTCTTC; CDR3: CASSYGGSENNEQFF
J: TRBJ1-1; V: TRBV30; size: NA; D: NA; DNA: TGTGCCTGGAGGCTCCGGAACACTGAAGCTTTCTTT; CDR3: CAWRLRNTEAFF
J: TRBJ2-3; V: TRBV7-7; size: NA; D: TRBD2; DNA: TGTGCCAGCAGTGCTAGCGGGGGGGTAGATACGCAGTATTTT; CDR3: CASSASGGVDTQYF
J: TRBJ2-7; V: TRBV7-8; size: NA; D: NA; DNA: TGTGCCAGCAGCTCGACGGAGGATTCCTACGAGCAGTACTTC; CDR3: CASSSTEDSYEQYF
J: TRBJ1-2; V: TRBV30; size: NA; D: TRBD1; DNA: TGTGCCTGGAGTGGTGGGACAGGGGACTATGGCTACACCTTC; CDR3: CAWSGGTGDYGYTF
J: TRBJ2-7; V: TRBV30; size: NA; D: NA; DNA: TGTGCCTGGACCCAGGGGGGGGTGAGCTACGAGCAGTACTTC; CDR3: CAWTQGGVSYEQYF
J: TRBJ1-5; V: TRBV7-2; size: NA; D: NA; DNA: TGTGCCAGCAAAGTACAGGGTTATAGCAATCAGCCCCAGCATTTT; CDR3: CASKVQGYSNQPQHF
J: TRBJ1-1; V: TRBV5-8; size: NA; D: NA; DNA: TGTGCCAGCCGAAAGGGGGGGAGGGGCCACACTGAAGCTTTCTTT; CDR3: CASRKGGRGHTEAFF
J: TRBJ2-2; V: TRBV29-1; size: NA; D: TRBD2; DNA: TGCAGCGTTGAAACGGGACTACTCACCGGGGAGCTGTTTTTT; CDR3: CSVETGLLTGELFF
J: TRBJ2-1; V: TRBV2; size: NA; D: TRBD2; DNA: TGTGCCAGCAGTGATCTCATCGGGAGGAACAATGAGCAGTTCTTC; CDR3: CASSDLIGRNNEQFF
J: TRBJ2-2; V: TRBV5-1; size: NA; D: NA; DNA: TGCGCTAGCAACCTCCGGCCCAGCTCGAACACCGGGGAGCTGTTTTTT; CDR3: CASNLRPSSNTGELFF
J: TRBJ2-7; V: TRBV27; size: few; D: NA; DNA: TGTGCCAGCAGTCCCCCGTACGGGCACGAGCAGTACTTC; CDR3: CASSPPYGHEQYF
J: TRBJ1-5; V: TRBV5-8; size: NA; D: TRBD1; DNA: TGTGCCAGCAGCGGGACAGGGGGACAGCCCCAGCATTTT; CDR3: CASSGTGGQPQHF
J: TRBJ2-6; V: TRBV29-1; size: NA; D: NA; DNA: TGCAGCGTTGTTGAGTACTCTGGGGCCAACGTCCTGACTTTC; CDR3: CSVVEYSGANVLTF
J: TRBJ1-2; V: TRBV10-3; size: NA; D: NA; DNA: TGTGCCATCAGTGAGTCGAATGGCTACACCTTC; CDR3: CAISESNGYTF
J: TRBJ2-7; V: TRBV7-9; size: NA; D: NA; DNA: TGTGCCAGCAGCTTAGCTCTAGGGACTGGTCCCTACGAGCAGTACTTC; CDR3: CASSLALGTGPYEQYF
J: TRBJ1-5; V: TRBV2; size: NA; D: TRBD1; DNA: TGTGCCAGCAGGGACAGGGACCACAATCAGCCCCAGCATTTT; CDR3: CASRDRDHNQPQHF
J: TRBJ2-1; V: TRBV11-2; size: NA; D: TRBD2; DNA: TGTGCCAGCAGCTTCGGGGCGGGAGCCGGGGATGAGCAGTTCTTC; CDR3: CASSFGAGAGDEQFF
J: TRBJ2-5; V: TRBV19; size: NA; D: NA; DNA: TGTGCCAGTAGTACTGATATCTCACCCCGAGAGACCCAGTACTTC; CDR3: CASSTDISPRETQYF
J: TRBJ2-7; V: TRBV12-2; size: NA; D: NA; DNA: TGTGCAAGTCGCTCCCCGGGACAGGGCCCCTACGAGCAGTACTTC; CDR3: CASRSPGQGPYEQYF
J: TRBJ2-1; V: TRBV7-3; size: NA; D: NA; DNA: TGTGCCAGCAGCTTAATCGGCGGGACCGCAGGGCAGTTCTTC; CDR3: CASSLIGGTAGQFF
J: TRBJ2-3; V: TRBV28; size: NA; D: NA; DNA: TGTGCCAGCAGGGTTATGGTCACAGATACGCAGTATTTT; CDR3: CASRVMVTDTQYF
J: TRBJ1-1; V: TRBV27; size: NA; D: NA; DNA: TGTGCCACCCGGGGGGACACTGAAGCTTTCTTT; CDR3: CATRGDTEAFF
J: TRBJ1-5; V: TRBV7-2; size: once; D: NA; DNA: TGTGCCAGCAGCCCCAACCCAGGTGTTCAGCCCCAGCATTTT; CDR3: CASSPNPGVQPQHF
J: TRBJ1-5; V: TRBV29-1; size: NA; D: NA; DNA: TGCAGCGTTGGGGGTTTCGGCAATCAGCCCCAGCATTTT; CDR3: CSVGGFGNQPQHF
J: TRBJ1-3; V: TRBV12-5; size: NA; D: NA; DNA: TGTGCTAGTGCATCAGGCTCTGGAAACACCATATATTTT; CDR3: CASASGSGNTIYF
J: TRBJ2-3; V: TRBV13; size: few; D: NA; DNA: TGTGCCAGCAGCCTGGGAGGCGTAGCGGAAGGCACAGATACGCAGTATTTT; CDR3: CASSLGGVAEGTDTQYF
J: TRBJ2-7; V: TRBV20-1; size: NA; D: TRBD1; DNA: TGCAGTGCAACGACAGGGTACGAGCAGTACTTC; CDR3: CSATTGYEQYF
J: TRBJ1-5; V: TRBV6-4; size: NA; D: TRBD1; DNA: TGTGCCAGCAGAACGAAGACAGGGGGTTCCAATCAGCCCCAGCATTTT; CDR3: CASRTKTGGSNQPQHF
J: TRBJ1-1; V: TRBV4-1; size: NA; D: NA; DNA: TGCGCCAGCAGCCAAGAAGTCAGGGCCACTGAAGCTTTCTTT; CDR3: CASSQEVRATEAFF
J: TRBJ2-7; V: TRBV6-1; size: few; D: NA; DNA: TGTGCCAGCAGGGAGACAGGAACTTACGAGCAGTACTTC; CDR3: CASRETGTYEQYF
J: TRBJ1-1; V: TRBV19; size: NA; D: TRBD1; DNA: TGTGCCAGTGCCCCGGGACAGGGAGGAAAGAGTGAAGCTTTCTTT; CDR3: CASAPGQGGKSEAFF
J: TRBJ2-7; V: TRBV5-4; size: NA; D: NA; DNA: TGTGCCAGCAGCTTTGACCAGACCTACGAGCAGTACTTC; CDR3: CASSFDQTYEQYF
J: TRBJ1-1; V: TRBV30; size: few; D: NA; DNA: TGTGCCTGGTTCAAGGGGAGGATCGTGAACACTGAAGCTTTCTTT; CDR3: CAWFKGRIVNTEAFF
J: TRBJ1-6; V: TRBV6-1; size: NA; D: NA; DNA: TGTGCCAGCAGTGACAGGCAGTCTAATTCACCCCTCCACTTT; CDR3: CASSDRQSNSPLHF
J: TRBJ2-7; V: TRBV4-1; size: once; D: NA; DNA: TGCGCCAGCAGCCAAGAAGAAGGGCACTACGAGCAGTACTTC; CDR3: CASSQEEGHYEQYF
J: TRBJ2-7; V: TRBV28; size: NA; D: NA; DNA: TGTGCCAGCAGTTTGAGGCCAAACTCCTACGAGCAGTACTTC; CDR3: CASSLRPNSYEQYF
J: TRBJ2-3; V: TRBV7-2; size: NA; D: TRBD2; DNA: TGTGCCAGCAGCTTAGCTGGGCTAGCGGGAGTGACAGATACGCAGTATTTT; CDR3: CASSLAGLAGVTDTQYF
J: TRBJ1-6; V: TRBV2; size: NA; D: TRBD1; DNA: TGTGCCAGCAGTGAAACAACAGGGGGAAATTCACCCCTCCACTTT; CDR3: CASSETTGGNSPLHF
J: TRBJ1-2; V: TRBV10-3; size: NA; D: TRBD1; DNA: TGTGCCATCAGTGAATCAGGGGGCGGCAATGGCTACACCTTC; CDR3: CAISESGGGNGYTF
J: TRBJ2-3; V: TRBV10-3; size: once; D: TRBD1; DNA: TGTGCCATCAGTGGGGACAGGGAGATGCAGTATTTT; CDR3: CAISGDREMQYF
J: TRBJ1-2; V: TRBV9; size: NA; D: NA; DNA: TGTGCCAGCAGCGTGCACCGGGAAAAGGGAAGGGATGGCTACACCTTC; CDR3: CASSVHREKGRDGYTF
J: TRBJ2-7; V: TRBV10-3; size: NA; D: NA; DNA: TGTGCCATCAGTGAGTCTGATTCAAACAAATACTTC; CDR3: CAISESDSNKYF
J: TRBJ1-2; V: TRBV4-1; size: NA; D: NA; DNA: TGCGCCAGCAGCCAAACAGGGTCTTATGGCTACACCTTC; CDR3: CASSQTGSYGYTF
J: TRBJ1-1; V: TRBV28; size: NA; D: NA; DNA: TGTGCCAGCAGTTTAGTCCGGAGCCAAGCTTTCTTT; CDR3: CASSLVRSQAFF
J: TRBJ1-2; V: TRBV11-2; size: NA; D: NA; DNA: TGTGCCAGCAGCTCTCTCACTGGGGGGCGGCCTAACTATGGCTACACCTTC; CDR3: CASSSLTGGRPNYGYTF
J: TRBJ2-7; V: TRBV7-2; size: NA; D: TRBD1; DNA: TGTGCCAGCAGCTTAGCGGGACAGTACGAGCAGTACTTC; CDR3: CASSLAGQYEQYF
J: TRBJ1-1; V: TRBV19; size: NA; D: NA; DNA: TGTGCCAGTAGCATCCCAGGGTCTTATCAAGACACTGAAGCTTTCTTT; CDR3: CASSIPGSYQDTEAFF